This entry lists 3 T cell receptor beta chains sequenced from one sample in a study of T cells in localized non-small cell lung cancer (TCRdb year 2020). The library was obtained by the immunoSEQ multiplex PCR assay. Drawn from immuneACCESS, this table holds only the in-frame rearrangements with V and J called that TCRdb kept. Clones are partly lost; checked studies trace under half to an unresolved V gene and leave the rest unexplained. For this sample there are approximately 65,000 clones; approximately 80% appear just once. The top ten clonotypes cover under 5% of the sample. The specimen comprised PBMCs, sampled before any cancer treatment. The origin of the receptors is a man aged 40 to 70 with stage II lung adenocarcinoma.

CDR3 amino acids: CATRRAATGELFF. CDR3 DNA sequence: TGTGCCACCCGTAGAGCAGCCACCGGGGAGCTGTTTTTT. The rearrangement joins TRBV27 to TRBJ2-2; D gene ambiguous. The V and J ends lost 10 bases and 4 bases respectively, with 13 bases between them. The V gene's germline CDR1 is MNHEY and CDR2 SMNVEV (reference sequence). The CDR3 has 13 amino acids.

CDR3: CASSDGSGTAGYEQYF. In nucleotides, the CDR3 is TGTGCCAGCAGTGACGGATCCGGGACAGCCGGCTACGAGCAGTACTTC. The rearrangement links TRBV6-4 to TRBJ2-7; 7 bases line up with TRBD1. This CDR3 region has 16 residues. V was clipped by 2 bases and J by 3 bases; unmatched bases: 10. CDR1 is MRHNA, CDR2 SNTAGT, per germline.

This clone was picked up one time. The rearrangement joins TRBV11-2 to TRBJ2-1; 14 bases are a match to TRBD2. The CDR3 runs to 16 residues. V trimming: 7 bases; J trimming: 6 bases; junction bases outside the gene matches: 8. CDR1 and CDR2 (germline): SGHAT, FQNNGV. CDR3 sequence (DNA): TGTGCCAGCACCGATACCGGGACTAGCGGGAGCAATGAGCAGTTCTTC. The encoded protein is CASTDTGTSGSNEQFF.